Shown below are 26 T cell receptor beta chains from a single sample sequenced in a study of T-cell reconstitution after alpha-beta-depleted transplantation in children. The authors prepared the TCRbeta library with unique molecular identifiers. Each CDR3 protein is one row after TCRdb ran MiXCR on the PCR reads. The table includes under 450,000 distinct CDR3 sequences, roughly 16% detected once. The sequences come from PBMCs, mostly from graft donor cells, collected 360 days after TCRalphabeta/CD19-depleted stem cell transplant. Receptors were obtained from a boy in the first two years of life who had a stem cell transplant for Wiskott-Aldrich syndrome, so the T cells may come from the graft donor.

The gene calls are TRBV6-1 and TRBJ2-7; TRBD1 matches at 11 bases. CDR1 is MNHNS and CDR2 is SASEGT in the germline V gene. This CDR3 contains 16 residues. V trimming: 5 bases; J trimming: 6 bases; junction bases outside the gene matches: 12. The CDR3 bases are TGTGCCAGCAGTAGAGACATGTCCGGGACAGGGGGCGAGCAGTACTTC. Protein: CASSRDMSGTGGEQYF.

This chain connects TRBV6-2 or TRBV6-3 to TRBJ2-7; tentatively, D is TRBD2 (6 bases). Trimming cost V 2 bases and J 0 bases, with 14 bases left between them. The CDR3 runs 16 residues. The germline CDR1 and CDR2 sequences are MNHEY and SVGEGT. The DNA for the CDR3 is TGTGCCAGCAGTTACCTAAGGGACTGGACCTCCTACGAGCAGTACTTC. It yields the protein CASSYLRDWTSYEQYF.

This clonotype turned up a few times. The chain employs TRBV4-3 and TRBJ2-1, with D tentatively TRBD1 (5 bases). The CDR3 covers 19 residues. Germline values: CDR1 LGHNA, CDR2 YSLEER. With 1 base removed from V and 5 bases from J, the gap between germline ends came to 24 bases. The CDR3 DNA sequence: TGCGCCAGCAGCCAAGCCGCCCCCCGACAGTGTTGCTTGGACAATGAGCAGTTCTTC. Translation gives CASSQAAPRQCCLDNEQFF.

This clonotype was found many times. The rearrangement uses TRBV27 and TRBJ2-3; maybe TRBD1 (5 bases). V lost 5 bases and J 4 bases, leaving 16 bases between the germline ends. This CDR3 is built from 15 residues. The germline gives CDR1 MNHEY, CDR2 SMNVEV (reference sequence). The CDR3 sequence: CASSPRGWGADTQYF. The CDR3 region has the DNA TGTGCCAGCAGTCCCCGTGGTTGGGGCGCAGATACGCAGTATTTT.

The chain carries TRBV28 and TRBJ2-5; TRBD1 aligns across 11 bases. Germline assignment: CDR1 MDHEN and CDR2 SYDVKM. The CDR3 spans 18 residues. Trimming removed 6 bases from V and 2 bases from J; junction bases left unmatched: 14. DNA of the CDR3: TGTGCCAGCAGCTGGAGTTGGAAGGACAGGGGGCAGCAAGAGACCCAGTACTTC. This codes for CASSWSWKDRGQQETQYF.

This clonotype appeared a few times. This chain links TRBV19 with TRBJ2-1; 7 bases match TRBD1. CDR3 length: 15 amino acids. J lost 5 bases, V lost 5 bases, and 9 bases had no gene match. CDR1 LNHDA and CDR2 SQIVND come from the germline V gene (reference sequence). The CDR3 protein is CASSPHGTVNNEQFF. As DNA, the CDR3 is TGTGCCAGTAGTCCGCACGGGACAGTCAACAATGAGCAGTTCTTC.

Concerning this clonotype: Being one base from a much bigger clone, this may be a read error. The chain recombines TRBV5-1 with TRBJ2-7; D might be TRBD1 (6 bases). V was shortened by 3 bases and J by 6 bases, with 10 bases between the two germline ends. Looked up from germline, CDR1 is SGHRS and CDR2 is YFSETQ. The CDR3 has 12 residues. CDR3: CASSSQGIEQYF. The CDR3 DNA sequence: TGCGCCAGCAGCTCACAGGGAATCGAGCAGTACTTC. The variable domain in full, with the rest retrieved from reference TRBV5-1 and TRBJ2-7, is KAGVTQTPRYLIKTRGQQVTLSCSPISGHRSVSWYQQTPGQGLQFLFEYFSETQRNKGNFPGRFSGRQFSNSRSEMNVSTLELGDSALYLCASSSQGIEQYFGPGTRLTVT.

This sequence joins TRBV7-9 and TRBJ2-7, with unresolved D. V lost 3 bases, J lost 2 bases, and 11 bases lay in between. Germline V CDR1 and CDR2: SEHNR, FQNEAQ (reference sequence). The CDR3 runs 14 residues. This CDR3 is CASSFGEPTYEQYF. The CDR3, as DNA: TGTGCCAGCAGCTTTGGCGAGCCTACCTACGAGCAGTACTTC.

The chain combines TRBV6-5 with TRBJ1-3; tentatively, D is TRBD1 (5 bases). The CDR3 totals 16 residues. Trimming left V 2 bases short and J 11 bases short, with 22 bases between. Germline V gene sequence: CDR1 MNHEY, CDR2 SVGAGI. For the CDR3, the DNA is TGTGCCAGCAGTTACGGAAGCAGGGCCGGGAGGAACCCCATATATTTT. This encodes CASSYGSRAGRNPIYF.

This clonotype was detected a few times. The CDR3 bases are TGTGCCAGCACCTATGGGACTAGCGGGATGACGGAGACCCAGTACTTC. Translating gives CASTYGTSGMTETQYF. This rearrangement joins TRBV6-2 or TRBV6-3 to TRBJ2-5, with TRBD2 matching over 13 bases. CDR3 length equals 16 residues. J gave up 5 bases and V 7 bases, and 10 bases lay outside the gene matches. CDR1 is MNHEY and CDR2 is SVGEGT in the germline V gene.

The chain uses TRBV7-6 and TRBJ1-3, with a tentative D call TRBD1 (5 bases). The CDR3 has 15 residues. Germline V gene sequence: CDR1 SGHVS, CDR2 FNYEAQ. V shed 1 base and J shed 2 bases, with 9 bases lying between them. CDR3 in amino acids: CASSLGQPTGNTIYF. CDR3 in DNA: TGTGCCAGCAGCTTAGGACAGCCAACTGGAAACACCATATATTTT.

The table lists this clonotype with a few counts. The V and J genes are TRBV12-3 or TRBV12-4 and TRBJ2-2; D gene ambiguous. Trimming took 3 bases from V and 4 from J, leaving 12 bases between them. The CDR3 spans 15 residues. CDR3 region: CASSLVDFFTGELFF. The CDR3 DNA reads as TGTGCCAGCAGTTTGGTCGACTTTTTCACCGGGGAGCTGTTTTTT.

This clonotype was seen a handful of times. The chain carries TRBV12-3 or TRBV12-4 and TRBJ2-3, with 14 bases that match TRBD2. This CDR3 has 15 residues. V shed 6 bases, J shed 4 bases, and the junction held 3 bases outside the gene matches. The CDR3 sequence: CASRRTSGRPDTQYF. CDR3 nucleotide sequence: TGTGCCAGCAGACGGACTAGCGGGAGGCCAGATACGCAGTATTTT.

J is TRBJ2-7 and V is TRBV11-2; D is possibly TRBD2 (5 bases). Trimming removed 11 bases from V and 2 bases from J, with 19 bases in between. Germline V gene data show CDR1 as SGHAT and CDR2 as FQNNGV. This CDR3 contains 14 residues. The CDR3 loop is CAVNTGRVPYEQYF. CDR3 coding DNA: TGTGCCGTAAACACGGGAAGGGTCCCCTACGAGCAGTACTTC.

The sample holds a few counts of this clonotype. V is TRBV5-1 and J is TRBJ2-6, with D tentatively TRBD1 (6 bases). This CDR3 is 18 amino acids long. Trimming left V 4 bases short and J 2 bases short, with 19 bases between. CDR1 SGHRS and CDR2 YFSETQ come from the germline V gene. The CDR3, as DNA: TGCGCCAGCAGCAAAGACAGGCTGCGGCTTACTGGGGCCAACGTCCTGACTTTC. It codes for CASSKDRLRLTGANVLTF. The full variable domain, in which reference TRBV5-1 and TRBJ2-6 provide the parts outside the CDR3, is KAGVTQTPRYLIKTRGQQVTLSCSPISGHRSVSWYQQTPGQGLQFLFEYFSETQRNKGNFPGRFSGRQFSNSRSEMNVSTLELGDSALYLCASSKDRLRLTGANVLTFGAGSRLTVL.

This clonotype has just a few counts. This rearrangement joins TRBV6-1 to TRBJ1-2, with D uncertain. The CDR3 consists of 14 residues. V lost 7 bases to trimming and J lost 3 bases, with 15 bases between them. Germline CDR1 and CDR2: MNHNS and SASEGT. In DNA, the CDR3 is TGTGCCAGCAACCAAGGCGGGAAAGACTATGGCTACACCTTC. Translating it yields CASNQGGKDYGYTF.

The chain has TRBV10-3 and TRBJ2-5, with D possibly TRBD2 on 6 matching bases. Trimming took 2 bases from V and 5 from J, leaving 12 bases between them. CDR1 is ENHRY and CDR2 is SYGVKD in the germline V gene. CDR3 length equals 14 residues. The CDR3 loop reads CAISEPTSWETQYF. The DNA for the CDR3 is TGTGCCATCAGTGAGCCGACTAGTTGGGAGACCCAGTACTTC.

This clonotype has ten or more counts. As DNA, the CDR3 is TGTGCCATCAGCGGAGACAGGGGAGAAGAGACCCAGTACTTC. It codes for CAISGDRGEETQYF. The chain has TRBV10-3 and TRBJ2-5, with 8 bases lining up with TRBD1. The V gene's germline CDR1 is ENHRY and CDR2 SYGVKD. The CDR3 length is 14 residues. The V and J ends lost 6 bases and 3 bases, in that order; junction bases with no gene match: 6.

This clonotype was picked up many times. The V call is TRBV5-1, the J call TRBJ2-7, with no clear D. CDR3 length: 12 residues. Germline V gene data show CDR1 as SGHRS and CDR2 as YFSETQ. V lost 4 bases and J 2 bases, leaving 7 bases between the germline ends. The chain's CDR3 is CASSPAPYEQYF. The CDR3 DNA reads TGCGCCAGCAGCCCGGCCCCCTACGAGCAGTACTTC.

This clonotype has only a few counts. The chain links TRBV5-1 to TRBJ2-5; 9 nucleotides line up with TRBD2. Losses at the gene ends were 0 bases for V and 5 bases for J; bases not matched to a gene: 17. CDR3 length equals 19 residues. Germline V gene sequence: CDR1 SGHRS, CDR2 YFSETQ. DNA for the CDR3: TGCGCCAGCAGCTTGGATGGACGGGTTCGGGGACTAGCTGCGGAGACCCAGTACTTC. The encoded protein is CASSLDGRVRGLAAETQYF. The full variable domain, rest sourced from reference TRBV5-1 and TRBJ2-5, is KAGVTQTPRYLIKTRGQQVTLSCSPISGHRSVSWYQQTPGQGLQFLFEYFSETQRNKGNFPGRFSGRQFSNSRSEMNVSTLELGDSALYLCASSLDGRVRGLAAETQYFGPGTRLLVL.

The chain carries TRBV19 and TRBJ2-1; weak D call: TRBD1 (6 bases). V gave up 4 bases and J gave up 9 bases, with 13 bases separating them. This CDR3 is 13 amino acids long. Germline CDR1 LNHDA, CDR2 SQIVND (reference sequence). The CDR3 region is CASSTQRGGEQFF. CDR3 nucleotides: TGTGCCAGTAGTACTCAGAGAGGGGGTGAGCAGTTCTTC.

The chain carries TRBV28 and TRBJ2-1; D might be TRBD2 (6 bases). Germline lookup yields CDR1 MDHEN and CDR2 SYDVKM. The length of the CDR3 is 18 residues. Between the trimmed V and J ends, which lost 5 bases and 4 bases, there was a span of 24 bases. CDR3 protein: CASSPNRWLAPKYNEQFF. The CDR3 DNA reads TGTGCCAGCAGTCCTAACCGTTGGCTAGCGCCAAAATACAATGAGCAGTTCTTC.

The V gene is TRBV5-1, the J gene TRBJ2-7, with TRBD2 matching over 7 bases. Trimming took 9 bases from V and 6 from J; bases not matched to a gene: 21. The V gene's germline CDR1 is SGHRS and CDR2 YFSETQ. CDR3 length: 16 amino acids. CDR3 region: CATSQMESGTPGEQYF. The CDR3 DNA sequence: TGCGCCACCTCACAGATGGAGAGCGGGACGCCTGGCGAGCAGTACTTC.

This chain connects TRBV9 to TRBJ2-6; D might be TRBD2 (6 bases). V was cut by 2 bases and J by 0 bases, with 12 bases left in between. This CDR3 has 17 residues. Germline V gene lookup returns CDR1 SGDLS and CDR2 YYNGEE. CDR3 protein: CASSVGGPASGANVLTF. The DNA for the CDR3 is TGTGCCAGCAGCGTGGGGGGACCCGCCTCTGGGGCCAACGTCCTGACTTTC.

This clonotype showed up many times. This chain uses TRBV9 with TRBJ2-2, with 8 bases aligning to TRBD1. Germline CDR1 and CDR2: SGDLS and YYNGEE. V gave up 4 bases and J gave up 5 bases; unmatched junction bases: 7. The CDR3 contains 15 residues. This CDR3 is CASSSDRGWTGELFF. CDR3 in DNA: TGTGCCAGCAGCTCAGACAGGGGCTGGACCGGGGAGCTGTTTTTT. Variable domain in full (rest from reference TRBV9 and TRBJ2-2): DSGVTQTPKHLITATGQRVTLRCSPRSGDLSVYWYQQSLDQGLQFLIQYYNGEERAKGNILERFSAQQFPDLHSELNLSSLELGDSALYFCASSSDRGWTGELFFGEGSRLTVL.

This clonotype was seen more than once but under ten times. The J gene is TRBJ2-1, the V gene TRBV5-1; 8 bases map to TRBD1. CDR3 length equals 17 residues. CDR1 SGHRS and CDR2 YFSETQ come from the germline V gene. With V trimmed by 1 base and J by 4 bases, 10 bases remained unmatched. The CDR3 region has the DNA TGCGCCAGCAGCTTGCGGCCACCGGGACAGGATTACAATGAGCAGTTCTTC. This sequence encodes CASSLRPPGQDYNEQFF. Full variable domain (missing parts from reference TRBV5-1 and TRBJ2-1): KAGVTQTPRYLIKTRGQQVTLSCSPISGHRSVSWYQQTPGQGLQFLFEYFSETQRNKGNFPGRFSGRQFSNSRSEMNVSTLELGDSALYLCASSLRPPGQDYNEQFFGPGTRLTVL.